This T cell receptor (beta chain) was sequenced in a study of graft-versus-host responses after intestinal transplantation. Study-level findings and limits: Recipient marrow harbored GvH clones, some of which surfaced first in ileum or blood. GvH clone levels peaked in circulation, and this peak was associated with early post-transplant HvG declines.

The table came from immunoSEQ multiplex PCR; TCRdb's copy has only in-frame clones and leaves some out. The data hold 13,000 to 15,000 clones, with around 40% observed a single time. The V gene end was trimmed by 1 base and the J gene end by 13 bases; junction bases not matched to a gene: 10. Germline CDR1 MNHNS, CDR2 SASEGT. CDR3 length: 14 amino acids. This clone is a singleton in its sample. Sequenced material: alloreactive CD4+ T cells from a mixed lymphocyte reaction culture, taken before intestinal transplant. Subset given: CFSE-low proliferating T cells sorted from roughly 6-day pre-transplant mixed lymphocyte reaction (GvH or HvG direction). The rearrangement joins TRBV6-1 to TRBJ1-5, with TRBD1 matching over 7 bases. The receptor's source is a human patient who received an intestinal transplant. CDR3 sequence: CASSEEGAAGPQHF. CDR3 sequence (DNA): TGTGCCAGCAGTGAAGAGGGGGCTGCCGGACCACAGCATTTT.